The rows below give T cell receptor beta chains drawn from one sample of a study of T cells after yellow fever vaccination. TCRdb reprocessed the 5' RACE reads with MiXCR, giving one entry per CDR3 protein. The sample comprises 450,000 to 550,000 distinct CDR3 sequences, less than 25% of which are singletons, and about 17% rests with the top ten. The input for sequencing was PBMCs, taken roughly 23 days after the first yellow fever vaccination. These TCRs come from a man between 18 and 35 years old who received the YFV17D yellow fever vaccine. CDR3s include the opening cysteine and the closing phenylalanine or tryptophan. The D gene is left open where the match is weak. A row's size may be missing; if present it is once, few, many or a size class.

J | D | V | length | size | DNA | CDR3
TRBJ2-7 | NA | TRBV14 | 14 | NA | TGTGCCAGCAGCCAAGAGGGGACAACTTACGAGCAGTACTTC | CASSQEGTTYEQYF
TRBJ2-6 | NA | TRBV11-1 | 17 | few | TGTGCCAGCAGCTTTAGGATAGGGGAAACTGGGGCCAACGTCCTGACTTTC | CASSFRIGETGANVLTF
TRBJ2-3 | TRBD2 | TRBV5-6 | 13 | NA | TGTGCCAGCAGCTTCTGGCGGGGGGATACGCAGTATTTT | CASSFWRGDTQYF
TRBJ1-1 | NA | TRBV5-1 | 15 | many | TGCGCCAGCAGCTTGGGAACAGGGATAGAAACTGAAGCTTTCTTT | CASSLGTGIETEAFF
TRBJ1-2 | NA | TRBV2 | 12 | few | TGTGCCAGCCTGAACAGCAACTATGGCTACACCTTC | CASLNSNYGYTF
TRBJ2-3 | NA | TRBV28 | 13 | few | TGTGCCAGCAGTTTTCGGCTTTCAGATACGCAGTATTTT | CASSFRLSDTQYF
TRBJ1-5 | NA | TRBV6-1 | 13 | few | TGTGCCAGCAGTCCCATCAGGGATCAGCCCCAGCATTTT | CASSPIRDQPQHF
TRBJ1-5 | TRBD1 | TRBV6-1 | 15 | few | TGTGCCACAGGTGATCCGGGACAGGGGGTAGGGCCCCAGCATTTT | CATGDPGQGVGPQHF
TRBJ2-1 | NA | TRBV6-1 | 12 | NA | TGTGCCAGCAGTGGCTGGCGACTTGAGCAGTTCTTC | CASSGWRLEQFF
TRBJ2-3 | NA | TRBV28 | 14 | few | TGTGCCAGCAAGGTACCGGGGGGCACAGATACGCAGTATTTT | CASKVPGGTDTQYF
TRBJ1-6 | NA | TRBV5-1 | 15 | many | TGCGCCAGCAGCTTGGAGGCAGTCGCGAATTCACCCCTCCACTTT | CASSLEAVANSPLHF
TRBJ2-1 | TRBD2 | TRBV7-3 | 15 | NA | TGTGCCAGCAGCCAAAGCGGGGCATCAAACAATGAGCAGTTCTTC | CASSQSGASNNEQFF
TRBJ2-1 | NA | TRBV7-2 | 13 | NA | TGTGCCAGCAGCTTAGAAGGCGACAATGAGCAGTTCTTC | CASSLEGDNEQFF
TRBJ2-2 | TRBD1 | TRBV3-1 | 16 | NA | TGTGCCAGCAGCCATACCACCCACAGGGGAGCCGGGGAGCTGTTTTTT | CASSHTTHRGAGELFF
TRBJ2-3 | TRBD1 | TRBV11-2 | 16 | few | TGTGCCAGCAGCAAGACCCGGGACAGGGGAACAGATACGCAGTATTTT | CASSKTRDRGTDTQYF
TRBJ2-2 | TRBD2 | TRBV28 | 17 | NA | TGTGCCAGCAGTTCAACCAGACTAGCGGGGGGCCACCGGGGAGCCCTTTTT | CASSSTRLAGGHRGALF
TRBJ2-3 | NA | TRBV2 | 14 | many | TGTGCCAGCAGTAATAGGAGGAGCACAGATACGCAGTATTTT | CASSNRRSTDTQYF
TRBJ1-6 | NA | TRBV11-1 | 18 | NA | TGTGCCAGCAGCCCCGGGACTAGCCGTAGCTCCTATAATTCACCCCTCCACTTT | CASSPGTSRSSYNSPLHF
TRBJ2-6 | NA | TRBV7-9 | 15 | NA | TGTGCCAGCTTACAGGGTGGAGCTGGGGCCAACGTCCTGACTTTC | CASLQGGAGANVLTF
TRBJ2-5 | NA | TRBV3-1 | 14 | NA | TGTGCCAGCAGCCAGAGGAGGGGGCGAGAGACCCAGTACTTC | CASSQRRGRETQYF
TRBJ1-1 | NA | TRBV7-2 | 13 | NA | TGTGCCAGCAGCTTATTGGCCTACACTGAAGCTTTCTTT | CASSLLAYTEAFF
TRBJ1-6 | TRBD1 | TRBV7-9 | 14 | NA | TGTGCCAGCAGCGACGACAGGGCCAGTTCACCCCTCCACTTT | CASSDDRASSPLHF